This T cell receptor (beta chain) was documented in a study of T cells in narcolepsy. Background on the study: Healthy controls were enrolled alongside patients with narcolepsy type 1 or type 2.

Measured with immunoSEQ multiplex PCR; TCRdb has only the in-frame clones, and not every one. This sample has about 24,000 clones, with about 82% found just once. General observations from the study: Same-patient CSF and blood CD4+ T cell clonotypes included HCRT-specific and TRIB2-specific autoreactive ones. No autoreactive T cell clone sequences appeared in some memory CD4+ repertoires. Autoreactive clonotypes reportedly recurred in blood of same and different patients, not controls.

There are 14 residues in the CDR3. Trimming shortened V by 4 bases and J by 4 bases, and 13 bases separated the two germline ends. The germline V gene encodes CDR1 LGHNT and CDR2 FRNRAP. This clone was observed a single time. Its specificity is not known. V usage is TRBV12-5 and J usage is TRBJ2-5; TRBD1 is a possible D gene (5 bases). The source material was memory (CD45RA-) CD4+ T cells from blood. The clonotype comes from a human donor in good health. DNA for the CDR3: TGTGCTAGTGGTTCAGGGCGTAATGGAGAGACCCAGTACTTC. It yields the protein CASGSGRNGETQYF. Combining the CDR3 with reference TRBV12-5 and TRBJ2-5 gives the whole variable domain DARVTQTPRHKVTEMGQEVTMRCQPILGHNTVFWYRQTMMQGLELLAYFRNRAPLDDSGMPKDRFSAEMPDATLATLKIQPSEPRDSAVYFCASGSGRNGETQYFGPGTRLLVL.